This T cell receptor (beta chain) stems from a study of OX40 agonist ivuxolimab in advanced cancers. Findings of the study overall: There were, on average, more expanded clones in CD8+ T cells than in CD4+.

Data came from immunoSEQ multiplex PCR; TCRdb stores just in-frame clones and leaves some out. The sample has around 74,000 clones, approximately 83% seen once. This CDR3 contains 15 residues. J gave up 5 bases and V 8 bases, and 10 bases lay outside the gene matches. Germline V gene data show CDR1 as SGHVS and CDR2 as FQNEAQ. This clone has only one observation. The antigen remains undetermined. This receptor was taken from an adult with an advanced solid tumor such as melanoma, head and neck, liver or kidney cancer. The chain links TRBV7-8 to TRBJ2-4, with 9 bases fitting TRBD2. Sequencing was performed on CD4+ or CD8+ T cells sorted from blood, taken in a trial of the OX40 agonist ivuxolimab. DNA of the CDR3: TGTGCCAGCGCGAGATTAGCGGGAGTAGAAAACATTCAGTACTTC. As protein: CASARLAGVENIQYF.